The sequence of this T cell receptor (beta chain) was determined in a study of glioma-infiltrating T cells after dendritic cell vaccination. Some clones are missing from TCRdb's copy, which holds only in-frame ones; the method was immunoSEQ multiplex PCR. The repertoire holds about 25,000 clones, with roughly 86% as singletons. As for time point: after dendritic cell vaccination, including at tumor progression/relapse. The CDR3 spans 16 residues. Per germline, CDR1 SGHDT and CDR2 YYEEEE. V shed 0 bases and J shed 1 base, with 13 bases lying between them. Source: blood, taken after dendritic cell vaccination. The chain is built from TRBV5-6 and TRBJ2-5, with D perhaps matching TRBD1 (6 bases). The source is a human donor with glioblastoma. CDR3 sequence: CASSLGAVGGQETQYF. The CDR3 nucleotides read TGTGCCAGCAGCTTGGGAGCGGTAGGGGGCCAAGAGACCCAGTACTTC. The full variable domain, with the rest looked up from reference TRBV5-6 and TRBJ2-5, is DAGVTQSPTHLIKTRGQQVTLRCSPKSGHDTVSWYQQALGQGPQFIFQYYEEEERQRGNFPDRFSGHQFPNYSSELNVNALLLGDSALYLCASSLGAVGGQETQYFGPGTRLLVL.